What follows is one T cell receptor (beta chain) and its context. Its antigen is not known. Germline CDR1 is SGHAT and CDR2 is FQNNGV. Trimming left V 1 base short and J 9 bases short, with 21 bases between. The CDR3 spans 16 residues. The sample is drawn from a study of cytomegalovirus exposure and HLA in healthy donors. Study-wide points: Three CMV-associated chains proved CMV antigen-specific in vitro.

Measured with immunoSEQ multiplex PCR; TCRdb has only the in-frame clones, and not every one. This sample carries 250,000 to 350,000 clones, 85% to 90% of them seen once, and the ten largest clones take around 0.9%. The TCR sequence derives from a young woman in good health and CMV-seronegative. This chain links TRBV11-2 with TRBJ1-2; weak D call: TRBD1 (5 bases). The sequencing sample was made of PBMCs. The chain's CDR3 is CASSLGDWGVISSYTF. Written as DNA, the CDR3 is TGTGCCAGCAGCTTAGGGGATTGGGGGGTGATAAGTAGCTACACCTTC.